The 20 T cell receptor beta chains below all came from one sample that was sequenced in a study of identical twins. Via MiXCR, TCRdb re-called the 5' RACE reads, giving one row per CDR3 protein. The data show 1.5 million to 2 million distinct CDR3 sequences, with around a third seen just once and around 0.3% held by the top ten. Source material: cord blood. The receptors come from a newborn girl in good health.

The chain combines TRBV28 with TRBJ1-5; 8 bases align to TRBD1. This CDR3 has 17 residues. Germline CDR1 and CDR2: MDHEN and SYDVKM. V lost 1 base and J lost 7; bases outside the gene matches: 12. The CDR3 DNA is TGTGCCAGCAGTTTATACAGAATTGACAGGGGTAAACAGCCCCAGCATTTT. It specifies CASSLYRIDRGKQPQHF.

The V call is TRBV25-1, the J call TRBJ1-4, with a possible D match to TRBD1 (6 bases). This CDR3 region has 16 residues. Trimming left V 3 bases short and J 0 bases short, with 11 bases between. Germline V CDR1 and CDR2: MGHDK, SYGVNS. The CDR3 here is CASSDTTGATNEKLFF. Here the CDR3 DNA reads TGTGCCAGCAGTGACACGACAGGCGCAACTAATGAAAAACTGTTTTTT.

This clonotype was detected only a few times. As DNA, the CDR3 is TGTGCCAGCAGCCCAAAGACCAATGAGCAGTTCTTC. Translation: CASSPKTNEQFF. J is TRBJ2-1 and V is TRBV28; no reliable D call. This CDR3 region has 12 residues. V lost 6 bases and J lost 6, with 9 bases in between. CDR1 and CDR2 from the germline V gene are MDHEN and SYDVKM.

This sequence joins TRBV7-2 and TRBJ1-2; TRBD1 matches at 10 bases. Germline CDR1 reads SGHTA; CDR2 reads FQGNSA. The CDR3 length is 15 residues. After removal of 3 bases from V and 3 bases from J, the junction contained 4 bases not matched to a gene. CDR3 bases: TGTGCCAGCAGCTTCCTCGGGACAGGGGACTATGGCTACACCTTC. This encodes CASSFLGTGDYGYTF.

V and J are TRBV2 and TRBJ2-1; the D gene is possibly TRBD1 (5 bases). The J call is in doubt because the DNA end fits TRBJ2-7 better. Germline values: CDR1 SNHLY, CDR2 FYNNEI. The CDR3 is 18 amino acids. In DNA, the CDR3 is TGTGCCAGCAGTGAAGCTCCGACGACTGTTCCTACGGACAATGAGCAGTACTTC. Encoded protein: CASSEAPTTVPTDNEQYF.

This clonotype has more than one count but fewer than ten. The chain is built from TRBV11-2 and TRBJ1-4; 8 nucleotides agree with TRBD1. The germline CDR1 and CDR2 sequences are SGHAT and FQNNGV. V lost 1 base, J lost 8 bases, and 6 bases stayed unmatched. The CDR3 totals 15 residues. The DNA of the CDR3 is TGTGCCAGCAGCTTAGGACGACAGGGGAGCGAAAAACTGTTTTTT. It yields the protein CASSLGRQGSEKLFF.

The V and J genes are TRBV6-5 and TRBJ2-3, with a weak D call TRBD1 (6 bases). This CDR3 is 16 amino acids long. Trimming left V 6 bases short and J 2 bases short, with 18 bases between. Germline values: CDR1 MNHEY, CDR2 SVGAGI. The CDR3 protein is CASRPAIQGHTDTQYF. CDR3 coding DNA: TGTGCCAGCAGACCTGCGATTCAGGGGCACACAGATACGCAGTATTTT.

There are many counts of this clonotype. This chain links TRBV29-1 with TRBJ2-3; D uncertain. The V and J ends lost 5 bases and 0 bases respectively, with 9 bases between them. CDR3 length: 13 amino acids. Germline V CDR1 and CDR2: SQVTM, ANQGSEA. CDR3 in amino acids: CSVSVDSTDTQYF. The CDR3 nucleotides read TGCAGCGTTAGCGTCGATAGCACAGATACGCAGTATTTT.

The CDR3 loop is CASSPRGQTNTGELFF. CDR3 in DNA: TGTGCCAGCAGTCCACGTGGGCAAACGAACACCGGGGAGCTGTTTTTT. The chain has TRBV12-3 or TRBV12-4 and TRBJ2-2; D is unclear. Trimming cost V 5 bases and J 0 bases, with 13 bases left between them. The CDR3 spans 16 residues.

The J gene is TRBJ2-3, the V gene TRBV4-2; 12 nucleotides agree with TRBD2. From germline, CDR1 is LGHNA and CDR2 YNFKEQ. The J segment lost 0 bases and the V segment lost 0 bases, leaving 7 bases of the junction unmatched. This CDR3 is 19 amino acids long. The CDR3 nucleotides are TGTGCCAGCAGCCAAGATTTCCTAGCGGGGGGGGCTAGCACAGATACGCAGTATTTT. Amino acids: CASSQDFLAGGASTDTQYF.

The chain has TRBV19 and TRBJ2-5, with D perhaps assigned TRBD1 or TRBD2 (5 bases each). V was shortened by 9 bases and J by 5 bases, with 16 bases between the two germline ends. This CDR3 comprises 13 residues. CDR1 is LNHDA and CDR2 is SQIVND in the germline V gene (reference sequence). CDR3 coding DNA: TGTGCCAGCGCAGGGAGTGTTGGGGAGACCCAGTACTTC. It codes for CASAGSVGETQYF.

As for this clonotype: Its ends do not fully match the called genes, so a read error is possible. The rearrangement links TRBV12-3 or TRBV12-4 to TRBJ2-1, with 8 nucleotides matching TRBD1. The CDR3 is 14 residues long. CDR3 coding DNA: TGTGCCAGCAGTTTAAAGGACAGGGCGAACGAGCGGTTCTTC. Protein sequence: CASSLKDRANERFF.

The chain uses TRBV5-1 and TRBJ1-1; possibly TRBD1 for D (5 bases). This CDR3 contains 15 residues. CDR1 and CDR2 (germline): SGHRS, YFSETQ. The ends were cut back, 4 bases at V and 3 bases at J, with 16 bases in the middle. CDR3 protein: CASSPGGFGDTEAFF. The CDR3 DNA sequence: TGCGCCAGCAGCCCGGGGGGTTTCGGGGACACTGAAGCTTTCTTT.

A note on this clonotype: Germline is not matched at one junction end, which may reflect a read error. The CDR3 loop is CASRSDRDSDYSYTF. As DNA, the CDR3 is TGTGCCAGCAGGTCGGACAGGGATTCTGACTATAGCTACACCTTC. The chain recombines TRBV27 with TRBJ1-2; 8 bases map to TRBD1. The CDR3 has 15 residues. Germline lookup yields CDR1 MNHEY and CDR2 SMNVEV (reference sequence).

The rearrangement joins TRBV19 to TRBJ2-4; D assignment may be TRBD1 or TRBD2 (6 bases each). The DNA end lines up better with TRBJ2-7; the J call may be wrong. The CDR3 is made up of 15 amino acids. Germline-derived CDR1 and CDR2 are LNHDA and SQIVND (reference sequence). CDR3 sequence (DNA): TGTGCCAGTAGTATAGGCGGGACACGTCTCTACGAGCAGTACTTC. Translation: CASSIGGTRLYEQYF.

The chain couples TRBV5-1 to TRBJ2-1; 7 bases line up with TRBD1. With 4 bases clipped from V and 5 bases from J, the junction kept 6 bases outside the gene matches. Per germline, CDR1 SGHRS and CDR2 YFSETQ. The CDR3 totals 14 residues. In DNA, the CDR3 is TGCGCCAGCAGCGCCGAGGGGGCTGACAATGAGCAGTTCTTC. Translating it yields CASSAEGADNEQFF.

The chain uses TRBV20-1 and TRBJ2-1; TRBD2 agrees at 7 bases. Per the germline V gene, CDR1 is DFQATT and CDR2 is SNEGSKA (reference sequence). After removal of 3 bases from V and 0 bases from J, the junction contained 5 bases not matched to a gene. The CDR3 loop spans 15 amino acids. The CDR3 here is CSASGRRGSYNEQFF. The CDR3 bases are TGCAGTGCTAGCGGGAGGAGGGGCTCCTACAATGAGCAGTTCTTC.

The table lists this clonotype with a few counts. J is TRBJ2-3 and V is TRBV2; 7 bases are shared with TRBD2. The V segment lost 6 bases and the J segment 1 base; nucleotides outside the gene matches: 7. There are 15 residues in the CDR3. Per the germline V gene, CDR1 is SNHLY and CDR2 is FYNNEI. CDR3 in DNA: TGTGCCAGCAGGTTACTAGCGAGTGGCACAGATACGCAGTATTTT. It translates to CASRLLASGTDTQYF.

This clonotype was seen more than once but under ten times. This sequence joins TRBV11-2 and TRBJ2-1; the match to TRBD2 covers 8 bases. Germline assignment: CDR1 SGHAT and CDR2 FQNNGV. The V and J ends lost 1 base and 12 bases, in that order; junction bases with no gene match: 11. CDR3 length: 15 residues. CDR3 DNA: TGTGCCAGCAGCTTAGGCAGCGGGGGTGCGTGGGGGCAGTTCTTC. It specifies CASSLGSGGAWGQFF. The complete variable domain, with remaining parts taken from reference TRBV11-2 and TRBJ2-1, reads EAGVAQSPRYKIIEKRQSVAFWCNPISGHATLYWYQQILGQGPKLLIQFQNNGVVDDSQLPKDRFSAERLKGVDSTLKIQPAKLEDSAVYLCASSLGSGGAWGQFFGPGTRLTVL.

This clonotype was seen a handful of times. The J gene is TRBJ2-5, the V gene TRBV11-3; maybe TRBD1 (5 bases). CDR3 length: 13 residues. V was trimmed by 5 bases and J by 11 bases, leaving 18 bases between them. CDR1 SGHNT and CDR2 YENEEA come from the germline V gene. CDR3 sequence reads: CASSKGQPNEQYF. The DNA for the CDR3 is TGTGCCAGCAGCAAAGGACAACCTAATGAGCAGTACTTC.